The clone carrying this T cell receptor beta chain showed up just a few times. Its antigen remains unknown. This sample stems from a study of early T cells in non-severe SARS-CoV-2 infection. The overall study: Bulk RNA isolated from unsorted whole blood underwent sequencing; chains were not paired.

Study-level results: Clonotype matching in VDJdb favored anti-spike CD8 responses and did not capture private and CD4 specificities.

Individual cDNA molecules were tagged with unique molecular identifiers. One entry per CDR3 protein results from TCRdb running MiXCR on the 5' RACE reads. The sample gives around 70,000 distinct CDR3 sequences, 12% of which show up once; under 2% is in the top ten. This clonotype was sampled from an adult who was a healthcare worker with PCR-confirmed SARS-CoV-2 infection or an uninfected control (not recorded which). Sequenced sample: whole blood.

The CDR3 here is CSASPGLAGGPEQFF. The CDR3 nucleotides are TGCAGTGCTAGCCCTGGACTAGCGGGGGGTCCTGAGCAGTTCTTC. This sequence joins TRBV20-1 and TRBJ2-1; TRBD2 matches at 14 bases. V lost 3 bases and J lost 9; bases outside the gene matches: 7. Germline V gives CDR1 DFQATT, CDR2 SNEGSKA (reference sequence). The CDR3 is 15 amino acids.